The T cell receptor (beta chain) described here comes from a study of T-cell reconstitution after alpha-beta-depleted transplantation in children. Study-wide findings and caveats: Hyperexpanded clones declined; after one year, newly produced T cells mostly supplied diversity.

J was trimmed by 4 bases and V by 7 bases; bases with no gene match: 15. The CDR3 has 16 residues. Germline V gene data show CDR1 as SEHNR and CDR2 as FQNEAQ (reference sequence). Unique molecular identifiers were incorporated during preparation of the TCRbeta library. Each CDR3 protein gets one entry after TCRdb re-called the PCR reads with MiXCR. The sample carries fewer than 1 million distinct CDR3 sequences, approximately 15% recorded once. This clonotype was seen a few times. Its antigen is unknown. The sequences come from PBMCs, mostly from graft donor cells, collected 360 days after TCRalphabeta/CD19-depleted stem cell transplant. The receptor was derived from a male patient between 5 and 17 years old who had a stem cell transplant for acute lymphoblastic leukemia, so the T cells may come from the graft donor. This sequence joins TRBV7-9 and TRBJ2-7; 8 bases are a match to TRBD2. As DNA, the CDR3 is TGTGCCAGCACCTCCGACCCAAGAGCGGGAGCGTACGAGCAGTACTTC. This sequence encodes CASTSDPRAGAYEQYF.